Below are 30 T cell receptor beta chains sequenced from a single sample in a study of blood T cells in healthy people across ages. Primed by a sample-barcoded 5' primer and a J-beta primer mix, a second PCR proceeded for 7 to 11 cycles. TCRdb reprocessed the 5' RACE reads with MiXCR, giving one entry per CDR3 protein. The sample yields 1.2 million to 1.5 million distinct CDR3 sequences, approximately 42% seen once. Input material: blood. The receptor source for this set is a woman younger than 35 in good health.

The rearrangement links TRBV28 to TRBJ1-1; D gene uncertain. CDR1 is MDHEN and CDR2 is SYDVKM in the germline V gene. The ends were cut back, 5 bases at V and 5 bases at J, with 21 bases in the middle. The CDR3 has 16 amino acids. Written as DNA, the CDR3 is TGTGCCAGCAGTCCCCCCAGCACATTGACGAGAACTGAAGCTTTCTTT. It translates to CASSPPSTLTRTEAFF. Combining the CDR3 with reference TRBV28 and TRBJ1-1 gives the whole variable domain DVKVTQSSRYLVKRTGEKVFLECVQDMDHENMFWYRQDPGLGLRLIYFSYDVKMKEKGDIPEGYSVSREKKERFSLILESASTNQTSMYLCASSPPSTLTRTEAFFGQGTRLTVV.

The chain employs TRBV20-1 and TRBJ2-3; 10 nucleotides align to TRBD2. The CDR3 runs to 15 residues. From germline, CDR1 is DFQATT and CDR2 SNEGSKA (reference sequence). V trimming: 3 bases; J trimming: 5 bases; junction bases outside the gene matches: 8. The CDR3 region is CSARASGGAIDTQYF. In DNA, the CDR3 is TGCAGTGCTAGGGCGAGCGGGGGGGCCATAGATACGCAGTATTTT.

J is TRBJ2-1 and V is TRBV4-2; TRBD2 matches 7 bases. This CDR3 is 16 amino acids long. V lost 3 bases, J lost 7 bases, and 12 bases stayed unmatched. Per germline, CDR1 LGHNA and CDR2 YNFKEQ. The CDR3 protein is CASSHPPRGEGNEQFF. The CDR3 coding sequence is TGTGCCAGCAGCCACCCTCCCCGGGGGGAAGGGAATGAGCAGTTCTTC.

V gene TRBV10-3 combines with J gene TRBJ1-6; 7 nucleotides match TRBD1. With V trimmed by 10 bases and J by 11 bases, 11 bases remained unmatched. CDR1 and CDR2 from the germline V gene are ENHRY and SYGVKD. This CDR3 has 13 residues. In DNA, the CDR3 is TGTGCCACTCATCAGGGACAGTCAGCACCCCTCCACTTT. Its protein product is CATHQGQSAPLHF.

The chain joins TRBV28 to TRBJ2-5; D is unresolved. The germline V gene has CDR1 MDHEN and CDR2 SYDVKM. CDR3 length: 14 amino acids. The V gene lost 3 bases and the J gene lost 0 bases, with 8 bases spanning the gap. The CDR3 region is CASSFPVNQETQYF. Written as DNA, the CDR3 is TGTGCCAGCAGTTTTCCCGTGAACCAAGAGACCCAGTACTTC.

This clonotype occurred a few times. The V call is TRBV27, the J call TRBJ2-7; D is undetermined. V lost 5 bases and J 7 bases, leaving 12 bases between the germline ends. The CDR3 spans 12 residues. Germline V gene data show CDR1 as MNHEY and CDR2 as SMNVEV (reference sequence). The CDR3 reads CASSPLPGEQYF. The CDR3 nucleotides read TGTGCCAGCAGTCCGCTGCCGGGTGAGCAGTACTTC.

DNA for the CDR3: TGCGCCAGCAGGGGTAGCGGTTACAATGAGCAGTTCTTC. Its protein product is CASRGSGYNEQFF. J is TRBJ2-1 and V is TRBV5-1; TRBD2 is a possible D gene (6 bases). Trimming cost V 5 bases and J 4 bases, with 10 bases left between them. Germline V gene sequence: CDR1 SGHRS, CDR2 YFSETQ. The CDR3 has 13 amino acids.

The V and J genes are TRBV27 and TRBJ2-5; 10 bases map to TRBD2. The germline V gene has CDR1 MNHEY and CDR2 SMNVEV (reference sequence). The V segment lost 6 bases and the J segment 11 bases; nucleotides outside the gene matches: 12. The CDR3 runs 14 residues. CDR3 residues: CASSVAGGFNEQYF. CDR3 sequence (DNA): TGTGCCAGCAGCGTAGCGGGGGGTTTCAATGAGCAGTACTTC.

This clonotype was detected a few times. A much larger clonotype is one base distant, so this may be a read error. DNA of the CDR3: TGTGCCAGCAGCTTAGCGTGGTCTGCCAAGTTCTTC. Translated: CASSLAWSAKFF. The chain couples TRBV7-2 to TRBJ2-1; D unresolved. Germline V CDR1 and CDR2: SGHTA, FQGNSA. Trimming pared 0 bases from V and 14 bases from J, leaving 11 bases between. The CDR3 is made up of 12 amino acids.

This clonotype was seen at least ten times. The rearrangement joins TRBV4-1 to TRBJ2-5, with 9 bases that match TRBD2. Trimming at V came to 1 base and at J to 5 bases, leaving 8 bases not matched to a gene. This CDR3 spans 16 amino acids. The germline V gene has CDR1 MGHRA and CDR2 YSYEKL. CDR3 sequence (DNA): TGCGCCAGCAGCCAAGCCCAAGCGGGAGGAGGGGAGACCCAGTACTTC. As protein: CASSQAQAGGGETQYF.

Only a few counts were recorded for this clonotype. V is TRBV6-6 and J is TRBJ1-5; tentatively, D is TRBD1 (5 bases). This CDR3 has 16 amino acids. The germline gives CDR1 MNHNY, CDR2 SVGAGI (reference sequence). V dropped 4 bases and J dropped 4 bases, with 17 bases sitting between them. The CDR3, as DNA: TGTGCCAGCAGTTTCACACACCAGGGCGTAAATCAGCCCCAGCATTTT. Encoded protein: CASSFTHQGVNQPQHF.

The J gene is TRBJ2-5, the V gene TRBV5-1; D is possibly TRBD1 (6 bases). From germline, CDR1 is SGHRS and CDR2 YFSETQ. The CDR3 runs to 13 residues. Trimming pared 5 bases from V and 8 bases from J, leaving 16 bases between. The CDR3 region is CASRTSPGDTQYF. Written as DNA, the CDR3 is TGCGCCAGCAGAACCTCCCCAGGGGACACCCAGTACTTC.

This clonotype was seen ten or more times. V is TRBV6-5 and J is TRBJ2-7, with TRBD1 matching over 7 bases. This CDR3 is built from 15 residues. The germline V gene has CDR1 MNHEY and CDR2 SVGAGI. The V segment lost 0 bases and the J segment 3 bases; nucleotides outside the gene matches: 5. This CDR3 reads CASSYSDGTDYEQYF. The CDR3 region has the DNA TGTGCCAGCAGTTACTCTGACGGGACAGACTACGAGCAGTACTTC.

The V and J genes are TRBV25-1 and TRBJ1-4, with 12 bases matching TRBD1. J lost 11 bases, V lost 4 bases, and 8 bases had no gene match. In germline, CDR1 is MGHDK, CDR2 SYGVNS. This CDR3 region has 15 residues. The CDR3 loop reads CASSVPGQGAEKLFF. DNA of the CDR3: TGTGCCAGCAGTGTTCCGGGACAGGGGGCGGAGAAACTGTTTTTT. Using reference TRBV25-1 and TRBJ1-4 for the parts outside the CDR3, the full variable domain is EADIYQTPRYLVIGTGKKITLECSQTMGHDKMYWYQQDPGMELHLIHYSYGVNSTEKGDLSSESTVSRIRTEHFPLTLESARPSHTSQYLCASSVPGQGAEKLFFGSGTQLSVL.

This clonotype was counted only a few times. CDR3: CASSQGISSAETQYF. The CDR3, as DNA: TGCGCCAGCAGCCAAGGGATTAGCAGCGCCGAGACCCAGTACTTC. The chain recombines TRBV4-1 with TRBJ2-5; D uncertain. The germline V and J ends were trimmed by 1 base and 5 bases, with 14 bases remaining between them. The CDR3 covers 15 residues. Germline V gene data show CDR1 as MGHRA and CDR2 as YSYEKL.

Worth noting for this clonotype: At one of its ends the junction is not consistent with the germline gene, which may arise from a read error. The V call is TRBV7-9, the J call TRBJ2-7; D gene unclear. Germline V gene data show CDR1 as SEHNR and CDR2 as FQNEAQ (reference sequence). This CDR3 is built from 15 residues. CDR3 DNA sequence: TGTACCAGCAGCTTAGGCCCGTTGGTCGTTGACGAGCAGTACTTC. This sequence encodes CTSSLGPLVVDEQYF.

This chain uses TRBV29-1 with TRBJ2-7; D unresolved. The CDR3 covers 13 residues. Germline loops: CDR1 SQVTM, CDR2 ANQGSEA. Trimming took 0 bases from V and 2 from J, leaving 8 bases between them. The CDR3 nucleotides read TGCAGCGTTGAAGATTCAGATGCCTACGAGCAGTACTTC. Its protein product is CSVEDSDAYEQYF.

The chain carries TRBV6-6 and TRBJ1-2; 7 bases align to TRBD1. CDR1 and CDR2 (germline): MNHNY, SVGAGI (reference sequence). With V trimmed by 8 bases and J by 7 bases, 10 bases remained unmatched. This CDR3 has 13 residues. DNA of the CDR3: TGTGCCAGCGAGACGAAGGGGGCCGCTGGCTACACCTTC. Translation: CASETKGAAGYTF.

In DNA form, the CDR3 reads TGTGCCAGCAGCAAGGCGCCGTGGACGGAGAGGATGAACTATGGCTACACCTTC. This gives the protein CASSKAPWTERMNYGYTF. The rearrangement uses TRBV21-1 and TRBJ1-2. TRBV21-1 is termed a pseudogene. The CDR3 is made up of 18 amino acids.

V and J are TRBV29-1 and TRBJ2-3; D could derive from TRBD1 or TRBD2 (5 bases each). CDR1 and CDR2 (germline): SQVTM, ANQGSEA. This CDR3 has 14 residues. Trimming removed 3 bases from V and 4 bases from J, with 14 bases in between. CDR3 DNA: TGCAGCGTTGAGCCCCAGGGCGGGTCAGATACGCAGTATTTT. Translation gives CSVEPQGGSDTQYF.

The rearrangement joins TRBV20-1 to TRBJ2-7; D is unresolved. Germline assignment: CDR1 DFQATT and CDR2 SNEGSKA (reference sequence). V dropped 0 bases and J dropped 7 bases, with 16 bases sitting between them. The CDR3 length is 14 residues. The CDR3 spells CSARDVTGLGEQYF. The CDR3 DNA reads TGCAGTGCTAGAGACGTCACCGGGTTGGGGGAGCAGTACTTC.

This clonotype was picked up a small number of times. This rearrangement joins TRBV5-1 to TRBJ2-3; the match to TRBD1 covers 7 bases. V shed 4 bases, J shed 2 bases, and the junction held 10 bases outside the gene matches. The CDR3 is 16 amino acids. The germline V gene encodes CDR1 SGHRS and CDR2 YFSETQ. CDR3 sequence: CASSPGTATLTDTQYF. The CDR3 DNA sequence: TGCGCCAGCAGCCCCGGGACAGCCACCCTCACAGATACGCAGTATTTT.

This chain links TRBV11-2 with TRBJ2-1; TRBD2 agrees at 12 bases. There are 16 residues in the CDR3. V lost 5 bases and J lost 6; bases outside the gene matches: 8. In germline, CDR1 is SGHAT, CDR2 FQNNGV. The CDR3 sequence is CASSQMTSGGPNEQFF. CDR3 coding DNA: TGTGCCAGCAGCCAGATGACTAGCGGGGGACCCAATGAGCAGTTCTTC. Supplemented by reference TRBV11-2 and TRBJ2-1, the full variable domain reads EAGVAQSPRYKIIEKRQSVAFWCNPISGHATLYWYQQILGQGPKLLIQFQNNGVVDDSQLPKDRFSAERLKGVDSTLKIQPAKLEDSAVYLCASSQMTSGGPNEQFFGPGTRLTVL.

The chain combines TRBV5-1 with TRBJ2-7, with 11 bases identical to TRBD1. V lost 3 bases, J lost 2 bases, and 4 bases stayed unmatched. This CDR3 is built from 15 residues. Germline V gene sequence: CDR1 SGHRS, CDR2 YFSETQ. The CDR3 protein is CASSSGQGVPYEQYF. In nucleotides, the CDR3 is TGCGCCAGCAGCTCGGGACAGGGGGTACCCTACGAGCAGTACTTC.

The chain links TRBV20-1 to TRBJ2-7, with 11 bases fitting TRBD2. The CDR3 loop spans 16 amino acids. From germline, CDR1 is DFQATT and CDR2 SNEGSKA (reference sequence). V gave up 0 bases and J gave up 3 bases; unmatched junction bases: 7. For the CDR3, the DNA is TGCAGTGCTAGAGATCTAGGGACTAGCGGTTACTACGAGCAGTACTTC. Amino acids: CSARDLGTSGYYEQYF.

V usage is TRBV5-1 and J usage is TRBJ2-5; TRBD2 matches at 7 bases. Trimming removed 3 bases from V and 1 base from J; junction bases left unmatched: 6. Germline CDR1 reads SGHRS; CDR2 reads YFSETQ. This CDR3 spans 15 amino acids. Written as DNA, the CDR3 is TGCGCCAGCAGCTGGGAGGGCCTCATCCAAGAGACCCAGTACTTC. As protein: CASSWEGLIQETQYF.

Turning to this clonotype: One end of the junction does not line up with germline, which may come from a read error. The CDR3 loop is CSAGDPQTYGYTF. As DNA, the CDR3 is TGCAGTGCTGGAGACCCGCAGACCTATGGCTACACCTTC. The genes are TRBV20-1 and TRBJ1-2; no definite D call. The CDR3 loop spans 13 amino acids. CDR1 and CDR2 (germline): DFQATT, SNEGSKA (reference sequence).

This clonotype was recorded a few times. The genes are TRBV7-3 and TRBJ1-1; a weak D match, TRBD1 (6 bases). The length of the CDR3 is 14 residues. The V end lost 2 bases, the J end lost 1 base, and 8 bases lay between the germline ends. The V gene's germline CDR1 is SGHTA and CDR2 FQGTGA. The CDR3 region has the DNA TGTGCCAGCAGCTTACAGGGGAAGAACACTGAAGCTTTCTTT. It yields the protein CASSLQGKNTEAFF.

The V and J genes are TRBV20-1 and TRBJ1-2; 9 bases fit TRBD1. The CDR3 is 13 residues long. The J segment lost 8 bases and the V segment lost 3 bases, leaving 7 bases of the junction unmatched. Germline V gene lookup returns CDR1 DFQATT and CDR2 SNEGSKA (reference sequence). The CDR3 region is CSASLQGAGGYTF. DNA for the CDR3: TGCAGTGCTAGCCTACAGGGGGCGGGGGGCTACACCTTC.

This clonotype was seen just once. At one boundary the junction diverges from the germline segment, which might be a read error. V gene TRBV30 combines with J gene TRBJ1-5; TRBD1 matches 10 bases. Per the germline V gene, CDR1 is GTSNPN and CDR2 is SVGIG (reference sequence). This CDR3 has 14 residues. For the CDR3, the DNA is TGTGCATGGAGTGACGGGACAGGGGCTCAGCCCCAGCATTTT. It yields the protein CAWSDGTGAQPQHF.